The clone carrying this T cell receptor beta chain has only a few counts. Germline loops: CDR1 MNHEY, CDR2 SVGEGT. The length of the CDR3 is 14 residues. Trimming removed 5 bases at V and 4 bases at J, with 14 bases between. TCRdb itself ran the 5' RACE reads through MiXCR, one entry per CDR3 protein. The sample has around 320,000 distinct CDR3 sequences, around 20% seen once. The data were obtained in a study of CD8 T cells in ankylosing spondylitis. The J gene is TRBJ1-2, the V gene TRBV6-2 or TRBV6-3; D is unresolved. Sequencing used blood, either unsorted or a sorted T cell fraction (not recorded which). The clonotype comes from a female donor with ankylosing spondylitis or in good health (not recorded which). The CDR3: CASSVSASFYGYTF. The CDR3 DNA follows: TGTGCCAGCAGTGTATCAGCGTCCTTCTATGGCTACACCTTC.